This TCR beta chain emerged from a study of blood T cell repertoires in COVID-19. For the study at large: Samples taken during acute and convalescent COVID-19 were collected in the United States, Italy and Spain. From T cells, B-cell-depleted T cells, or PBMCs came the material, which was cDNA or gDNA.

The data were produced by immunoSEQ multiplex PCR, yet TCRdb's version contains in-frame clones alone and is incomplete. In the table there are about 220,000 clones, about 86% of which are singletons. Participant-given clinical history determined each cohort assignment. Sequencing used PBMCs or T cells enriched from blood (not recorded which). This clonotype was obtained from a woman in her forties or fifties with acute COVID-19.

In nucleotides, the CDR3 is TGTGCCAGCAGTCCCCCGGTAGCGGGGGGGAGGGAGACCCAGTACTTC. This encodes CASSPPVAGGRETQYF. The rearrangement uses TRBV28 and TRBJ2-5, with 11 bases lining up with TRBD2. V was pared by 5 bases and J by 5 bases, with 10 bases of the junction left unmatched. The CDR3 is 16 residues long. The germline CDR1 and CDR2 sequences are MDHEN and SYDVKM.